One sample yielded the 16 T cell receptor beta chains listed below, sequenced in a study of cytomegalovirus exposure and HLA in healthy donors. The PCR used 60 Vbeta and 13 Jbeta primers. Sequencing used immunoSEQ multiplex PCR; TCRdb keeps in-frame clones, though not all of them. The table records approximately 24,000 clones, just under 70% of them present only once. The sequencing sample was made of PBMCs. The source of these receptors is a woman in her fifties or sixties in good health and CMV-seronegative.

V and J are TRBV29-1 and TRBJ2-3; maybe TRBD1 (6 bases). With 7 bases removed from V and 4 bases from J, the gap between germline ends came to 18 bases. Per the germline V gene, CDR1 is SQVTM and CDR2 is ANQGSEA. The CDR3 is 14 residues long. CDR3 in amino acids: CSGQGSLVADTQYF. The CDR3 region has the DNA TGCAGCGGCCAGGGGAGTTTGGTGGCAGATACGCAGTATTTT.

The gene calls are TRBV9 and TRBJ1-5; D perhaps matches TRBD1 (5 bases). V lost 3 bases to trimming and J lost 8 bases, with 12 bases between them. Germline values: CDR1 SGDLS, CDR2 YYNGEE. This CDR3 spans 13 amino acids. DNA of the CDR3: TGTGCCAGCAGCGCCCAGGGTTCCGAGCCCCAGCATTTT. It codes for CASSAQGSEPQHF.

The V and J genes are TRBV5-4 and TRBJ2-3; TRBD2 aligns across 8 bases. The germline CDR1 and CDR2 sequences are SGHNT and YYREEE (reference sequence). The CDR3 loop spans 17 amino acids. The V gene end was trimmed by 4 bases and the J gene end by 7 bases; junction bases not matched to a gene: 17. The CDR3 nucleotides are TGTGCCAGCAGCCCGAGAATTTTAAGCGGGAGACGGAATACGCAGTATTTT. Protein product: CASSPRILSGRRNTQYF.

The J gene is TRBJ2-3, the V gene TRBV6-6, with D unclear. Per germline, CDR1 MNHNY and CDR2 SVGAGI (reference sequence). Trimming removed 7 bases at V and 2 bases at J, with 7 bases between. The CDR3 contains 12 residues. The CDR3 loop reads CASMEYTDTQYF. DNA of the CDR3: TGTGCCAGCATGGAGTACACAGATACGCAGTATTTT.

The CDR3 DNA reads as TGTGCCAGCAGCTTTCAGGGTAGCAATCAGCCCCAGCATTTT. Its translation is CASSFQGSNQPQHF. The rearrangement uses TRBV5-4 and TRBJ1-5; D may be TRBD1 (5 bases). The germline CDR1 and CDR2 sequences are SGHNT and YYREEE (reference sequence). V was trimmed by 2 bases and J by 0 bases, leaving 6 bases between them. The CDR3 loop spans 14 amino acids.

DNA of the CDR3: TGTGCCAGCAGCGCCAATACGGCCACAGGCATCTACGAGCAGTACTTC. It translates to CASSANTATGIYEQYF. The chain links TRBV9 to TRBJ2-7; D possibly corresponds to TRBD1 (5 bases). This CDR3 has 16 amino acids. Germline V gene sequence: CDR1 SGDLS, CDR2 YYNGEE. V was shortened by 3 bases and J by 3 bases, with 19 bases between the two germline ends.

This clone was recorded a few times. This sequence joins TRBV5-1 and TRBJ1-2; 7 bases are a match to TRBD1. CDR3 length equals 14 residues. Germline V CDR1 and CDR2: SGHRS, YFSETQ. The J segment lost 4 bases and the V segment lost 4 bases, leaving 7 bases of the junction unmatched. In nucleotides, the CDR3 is TGCGCCAGCAGCCTGGGGACAGCCAGCTATGGCTACACCTTC. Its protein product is CASSLGTASYGYTF.

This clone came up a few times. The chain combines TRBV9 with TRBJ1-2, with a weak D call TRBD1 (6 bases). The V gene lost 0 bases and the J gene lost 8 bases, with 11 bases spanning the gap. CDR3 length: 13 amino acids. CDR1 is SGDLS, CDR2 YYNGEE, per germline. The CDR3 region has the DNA TGTGCCAGCAGCGTAGCTACAGGGTGGGGCTACACCTTC. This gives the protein CASSVATGWGYTF.

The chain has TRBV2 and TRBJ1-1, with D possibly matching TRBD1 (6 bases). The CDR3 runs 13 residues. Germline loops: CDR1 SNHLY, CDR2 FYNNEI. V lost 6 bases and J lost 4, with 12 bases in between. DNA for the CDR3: TGTGCCAGCAGGGAAACAGGGCCCACTGAAGCTTTCTTT. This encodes CASRETGPTEAFF. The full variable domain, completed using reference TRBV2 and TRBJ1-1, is EPEVTQTPSHQVTQMGQEVILRCVPISNHLYFYWYRQILGQKVEFLVSFYNNEISEKSEIFDDQFSVERPDGSNFTLKIRSTKLEDSAMYFCASRETGPTEAFFGQGTRLTVV.

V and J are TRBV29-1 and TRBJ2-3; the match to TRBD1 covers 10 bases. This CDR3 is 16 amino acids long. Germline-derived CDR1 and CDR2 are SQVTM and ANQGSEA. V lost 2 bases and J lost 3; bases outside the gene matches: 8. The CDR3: CSVESRTGGPTDTQYF. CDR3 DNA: TGCAGCGTTGAAAGTAGGACAGGGGGACCTACAGATACGCAGTATTTT.

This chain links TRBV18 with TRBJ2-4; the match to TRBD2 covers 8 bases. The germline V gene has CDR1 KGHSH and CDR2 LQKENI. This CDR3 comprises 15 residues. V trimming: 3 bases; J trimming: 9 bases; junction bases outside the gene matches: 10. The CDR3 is CASSPSTSEGSIQYF. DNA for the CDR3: TGTGCCAGCTCACCTTCGACTAGCGAGGGAAGCATTCAGTACTTC.

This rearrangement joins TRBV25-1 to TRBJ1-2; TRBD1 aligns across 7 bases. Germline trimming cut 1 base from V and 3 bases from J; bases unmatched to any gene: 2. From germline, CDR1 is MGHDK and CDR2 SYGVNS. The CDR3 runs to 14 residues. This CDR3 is CASSEWGTDYGYTF. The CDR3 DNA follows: TGTGCCAGCAGTGAATGGGGGACAGACTATGGCTACACCTTC.

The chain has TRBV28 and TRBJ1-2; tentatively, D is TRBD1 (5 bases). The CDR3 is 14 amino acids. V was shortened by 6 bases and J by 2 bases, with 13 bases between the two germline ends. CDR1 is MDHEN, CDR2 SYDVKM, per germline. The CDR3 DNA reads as TGTGCCAGCAGAGATACGGGGGGAAACTATGGCTACACCTTC. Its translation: CASRDTGGNYGYTF.

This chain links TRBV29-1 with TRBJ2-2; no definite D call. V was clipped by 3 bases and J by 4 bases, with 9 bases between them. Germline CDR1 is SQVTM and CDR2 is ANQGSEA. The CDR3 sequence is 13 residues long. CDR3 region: CSVDYSSTGELFF. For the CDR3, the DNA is TGCAGCGTTGATTATAGCTCCACCGGGGAGCTGTTTTTT.

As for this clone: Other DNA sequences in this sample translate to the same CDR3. The CDR3 bases are TGCAGCGCCCAAAACAATGAGCAGTTCTTC. It translates to CSAQNNEQFF. The chain recombines TRBV29-1 with TRBJ2-1; D is undetermined. V was cut by 7 bases and J by 5 bases, with 6 bases left in between. This CDR3 comprises 10 residues. The germline gives CDR1 SQVTM, CDR2 ANQGSEA.

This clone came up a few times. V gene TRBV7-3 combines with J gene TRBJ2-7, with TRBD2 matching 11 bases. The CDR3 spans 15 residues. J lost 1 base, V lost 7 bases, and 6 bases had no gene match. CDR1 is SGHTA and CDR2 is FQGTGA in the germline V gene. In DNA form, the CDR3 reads TGTGCCAGCACCTCTACTAGCGGGAGTTCCTACGAGCAGTACTTC. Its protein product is CASTSTSGSSYEQYF.